The clone carrying this TCR beta chain showed up just a few times. What it binds is unknown. The sample originates from a study of T cell repertoires in cytomegalovirus infection. Study-wide findings and caveats: CMV-specific HLA-C-restricted TCR beta clonotypes dominated the ex vivo response.

Germline V gene lookup returns CDR1 ENHRY and CDR2 SYGVKD. CDR3 size: 15 residues. V gave up 5 bases and J gave up 2 bases, with 16 bases separating them. TCRdb re-derived calls from the reads in MiXCR, one entry per CDR3 protein. The data show 200,000 or so distinct CDR3 sequences, roughly 27% seen once. This chain joins TRBV10-3 and TRBJ2-7; no clear D gene. This receptor was identified in a human donor in good health (CMV status not recorded). Some clones in this sample may be carry-over from other donors' samples. The sequenced sample consisted of PBMCs. The CDR3 reads CAISPRQSEPYEQYF. For the CDR3, the DNA is TGTGCCATCAGTCCGCGACAATCAGAACCCTACGAGCAGTACTTC.